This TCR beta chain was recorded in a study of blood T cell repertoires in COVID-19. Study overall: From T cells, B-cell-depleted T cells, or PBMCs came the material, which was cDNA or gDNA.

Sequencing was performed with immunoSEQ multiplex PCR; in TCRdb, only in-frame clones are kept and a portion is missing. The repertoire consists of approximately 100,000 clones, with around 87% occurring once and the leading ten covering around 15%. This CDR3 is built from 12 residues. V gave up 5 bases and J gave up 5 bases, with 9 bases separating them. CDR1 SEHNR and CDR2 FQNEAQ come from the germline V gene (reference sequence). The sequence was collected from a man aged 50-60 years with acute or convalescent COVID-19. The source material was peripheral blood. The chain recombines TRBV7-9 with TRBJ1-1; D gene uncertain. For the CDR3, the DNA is TGTGCCAGCAGCCCGTCGCGGACTGAAGCTTTCTTT. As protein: CASSPSRTEAFF.